This T cell receptor (beta chain) was observed in a study of T-cell memory formation after mild COVID-19. The overall study: The TCR clusters were mostly specific to one donor.

CDR1 and CDR2 (germline): SGHTA, FQGNSA. There are 15 residues in the CDR3. V was pared by 7 bases and J by 5 bases, with 10 bases of the junction left unmatched. This clonotype was detected many times. Its target is not known. General study results and limits: Mainly CM and EM harbored the contracting CD4+ clones; mainly EMRA harbored the CD8+ ones. Cross-reactive memory appears to have joined, as suggested by some responding clones showing up in pre-infection memory.

TCRdb called the 5' RACE reads again in MiXCR, with one record for every CDR3 protein. The sample holds about 240,000 distinct CDR3 sequences, more than 8% seen once. The chain is built from TRBV7-2 and TRBJ2-1, with TRBD2 matching over 8 bases. The receptor's source is a man younger than 35 who had mild COVID-19 (a few samples of this study predate the infection). Cell type and time point are not known. The sequenced material came from PBMCs or a T cell subset sorted from them (not recorded which). CDR3 sequence reads: CASTLGGRGDNEQFF. The CDR3 nucleotides are TGTGCCAGCACCCTGGGGGGGCGGGGGGACAATGAGCAGTTCTTC.